This T cell receptor (beta chain) was sequenced for a study of blood T cell repertoires in COVID-19. For the study at large: Samples came from the United States, Italy and Spain, spanning acute and convalescent COVID-19. T cells, B-cell-depleted T cells, or PBMCs provided the cDNA or gDNA that served as material.

Trimming pared 1 base from V and 6 bases from J, leaving 4 bases between. Germline-derived CDR1 and CDR2 are SEHNR and FQNEAQ (reference sequence). CDR3 size: 12 residues. How the authors handled the data: Quantification of nucleated cells was approximated via reference gene primer amplification. Clones were read by immunoSEQ multiplex PCR, and TCRdb kept only the in-frame ones, dropping some. V, J and clone size reflect that table, while D and trimming were determined from the DNA. The table lists tens of thousands of clones, roughly nine tenths of them singletons, with around 20% in the top ten. The chain employs TRBV7-9 and TRBJ1-3; the D is unclear. The sequence was collected from a man aged 70 or older with acute or convalescent COVID-19. Sequenced input: peripheral blood. This CDR3 reads CASSLEQNTIYF. The CDR3 nucleotides read TGTGCCAGCAGCTTAGAACAAAACACCATATATTTT. Together with reference TRBV7-9 and TRBJ1-3, the CDR3 gives the full variable domain: DTGVSQNPRHKITKRGQNVTFRCDPISEHNRLYWYRQTLGQGPEFLTYFQNEAQLEKSRLLSDRFSAERPKGSFSTLEIQRTEQGDSAMYLCASSLEQNTIYFGEGSWLTVV.